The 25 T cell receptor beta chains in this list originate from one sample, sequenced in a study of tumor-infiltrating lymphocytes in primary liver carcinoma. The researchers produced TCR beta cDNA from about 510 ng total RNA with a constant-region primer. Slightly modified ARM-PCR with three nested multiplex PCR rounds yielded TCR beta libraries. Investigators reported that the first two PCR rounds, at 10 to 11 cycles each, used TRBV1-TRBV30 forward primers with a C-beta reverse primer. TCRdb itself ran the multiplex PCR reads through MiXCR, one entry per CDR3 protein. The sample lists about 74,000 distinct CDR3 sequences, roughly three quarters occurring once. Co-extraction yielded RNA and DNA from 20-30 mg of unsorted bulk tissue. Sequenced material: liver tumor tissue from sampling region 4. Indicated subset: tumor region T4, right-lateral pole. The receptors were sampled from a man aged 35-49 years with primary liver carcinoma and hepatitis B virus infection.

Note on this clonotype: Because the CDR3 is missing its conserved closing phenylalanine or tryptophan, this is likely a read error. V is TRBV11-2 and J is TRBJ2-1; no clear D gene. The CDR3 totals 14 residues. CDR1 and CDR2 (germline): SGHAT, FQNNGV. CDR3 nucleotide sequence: TGTGCCAACAGCTCCGCCGCAGGCGGTAATGAGCAGTTCTTA. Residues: CANSSAAGGNEQFL.

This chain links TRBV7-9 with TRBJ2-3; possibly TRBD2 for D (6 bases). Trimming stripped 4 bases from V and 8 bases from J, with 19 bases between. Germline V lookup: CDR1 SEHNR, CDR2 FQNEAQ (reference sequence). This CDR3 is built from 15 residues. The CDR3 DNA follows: TGTGCCAGCAGCTGGAGGGACGGGTACATAGTTACGCAGTATTTT. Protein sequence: CASSWRDGYIVTQYF.

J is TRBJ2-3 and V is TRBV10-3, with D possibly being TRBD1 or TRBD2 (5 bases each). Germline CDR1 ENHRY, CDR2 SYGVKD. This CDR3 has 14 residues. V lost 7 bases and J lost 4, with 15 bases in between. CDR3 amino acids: CAINLGTGPDTQYF. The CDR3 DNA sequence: TGTGCCATCAACTTGGGCACGGGGCCAGATACGCAGTATTTT.

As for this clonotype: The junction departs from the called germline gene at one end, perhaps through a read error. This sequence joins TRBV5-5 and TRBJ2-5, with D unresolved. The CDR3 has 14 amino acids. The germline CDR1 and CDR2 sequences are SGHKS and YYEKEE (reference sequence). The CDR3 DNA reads TGTGCCGGCAGCCCCCTACAGTTCCAAGAGACCCAGTACTTC. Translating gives CAGSPLQFQETQYF.

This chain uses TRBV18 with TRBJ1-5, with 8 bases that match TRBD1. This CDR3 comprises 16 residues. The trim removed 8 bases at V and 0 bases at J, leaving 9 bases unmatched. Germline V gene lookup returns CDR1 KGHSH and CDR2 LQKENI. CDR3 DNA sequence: TGTGCCAGCCCATACCGACAGGGGCCTAGCAATCAGCCCCAGCATTTT. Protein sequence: CASPYRQGPSNQPQHF.

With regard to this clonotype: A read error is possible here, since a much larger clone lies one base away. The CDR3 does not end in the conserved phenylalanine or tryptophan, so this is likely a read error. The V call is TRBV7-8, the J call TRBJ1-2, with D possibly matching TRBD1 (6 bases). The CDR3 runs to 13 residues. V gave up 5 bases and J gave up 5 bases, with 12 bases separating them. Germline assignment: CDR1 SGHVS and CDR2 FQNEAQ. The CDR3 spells CASSEQGSYGYTL. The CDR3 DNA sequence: TGTGCCAGCAGCGAACAGGGATCTTATGGCTACACCTTA.

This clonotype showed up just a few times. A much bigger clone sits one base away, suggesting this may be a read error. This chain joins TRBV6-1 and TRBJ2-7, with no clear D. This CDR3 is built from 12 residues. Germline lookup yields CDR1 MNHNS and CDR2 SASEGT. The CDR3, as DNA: TGTGCCGGCAGTGTTCGGGCCTACGAGCAGTACTTC. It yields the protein CAGSVRAYEQYF.

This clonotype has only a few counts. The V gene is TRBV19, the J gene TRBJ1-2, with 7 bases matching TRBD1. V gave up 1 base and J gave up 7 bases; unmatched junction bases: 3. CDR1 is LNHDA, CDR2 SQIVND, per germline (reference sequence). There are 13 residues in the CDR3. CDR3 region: CASSIARDSGYTF. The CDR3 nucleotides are TGTGCCAGTAGTATAGCTCGGGACAGTGGCTACACCTTC.

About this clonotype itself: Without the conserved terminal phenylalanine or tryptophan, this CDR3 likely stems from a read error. The CDR3 region is CASSLWSLGRTNEQFL. The CDR3 bases are TGTGCCAGTAGTCTCTGGAGCCTGGGCAGGACCAATGAGCAGTTCTTA. This chain links TRBV12-3 or TRBV12-4 with TRBJ2-1, with unresolved D. Trimming took 9 bases from V and 6 from J, leaving 24 bases between them. This CDR3 comprises 16 residues.

As DNA, the CDR3 is TGTGCCAGCAGCAGGACGGCCAACACCGGGGAGCTGTTTTTT. This sequence encodes CASSRTANTGELFF. V is TRBV6-2 or TRBV6-3 and J is TRBJ2-2; D unclear. The CDR3 consists of 14 residues. Germline V CDR1 and CDR2: MNHEY, SVGEGT. Trimming left V 6 bases short and J 2 bases short, with 10 bases between.

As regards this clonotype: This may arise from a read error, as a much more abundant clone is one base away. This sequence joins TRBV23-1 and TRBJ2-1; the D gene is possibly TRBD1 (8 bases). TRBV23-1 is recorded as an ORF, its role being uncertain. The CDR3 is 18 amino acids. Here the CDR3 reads CASSQSRKYRGGYYEQFF. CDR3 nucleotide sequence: TGCGCCAGCAGTCAATCTCGCAAATACAGGGGGGGCTACTATGAGCAGTTCTTC.

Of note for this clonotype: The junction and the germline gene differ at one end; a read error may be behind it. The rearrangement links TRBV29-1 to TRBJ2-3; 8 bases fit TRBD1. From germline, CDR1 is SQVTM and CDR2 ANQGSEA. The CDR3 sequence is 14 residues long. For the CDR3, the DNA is TGCAGCGCTGGACAGGGTGACATCTCCAATACGCAGTACTTT. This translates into CSAGQGDISNTQYF.

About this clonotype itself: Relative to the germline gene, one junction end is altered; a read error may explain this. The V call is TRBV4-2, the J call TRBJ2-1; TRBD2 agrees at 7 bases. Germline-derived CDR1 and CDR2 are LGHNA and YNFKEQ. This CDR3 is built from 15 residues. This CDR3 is CASNQGRGVYNEQFF. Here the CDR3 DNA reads TGTGCCAGCAACCAAGGACGGGGGGTATACAATGAGCAATTCTTC.

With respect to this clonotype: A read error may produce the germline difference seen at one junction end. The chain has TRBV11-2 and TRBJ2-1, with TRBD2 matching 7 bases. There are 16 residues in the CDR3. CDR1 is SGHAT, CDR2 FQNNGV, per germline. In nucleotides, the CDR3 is TGTACCAGCAGCGTATCGGCTGGGGGGGGGGTCAATGAGCAGTTCTTC. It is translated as CTSSVSAGGGVNEQFF.

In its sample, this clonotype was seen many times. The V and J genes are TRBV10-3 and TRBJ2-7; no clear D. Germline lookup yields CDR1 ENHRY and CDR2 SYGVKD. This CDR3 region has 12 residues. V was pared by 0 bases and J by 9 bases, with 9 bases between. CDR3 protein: CAISESADAQYF. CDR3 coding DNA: TGTGCCATCAGTGAGTCGGCGGACGCGCAGTACTTC.

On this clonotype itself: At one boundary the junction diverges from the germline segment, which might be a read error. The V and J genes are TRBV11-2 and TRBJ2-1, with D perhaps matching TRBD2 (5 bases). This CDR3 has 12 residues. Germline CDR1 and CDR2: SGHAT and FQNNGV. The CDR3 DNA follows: TGTGCCATCAGCTTACTCGGGAATGAGCAATTCTTC. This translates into CAISLLGNEQFF.

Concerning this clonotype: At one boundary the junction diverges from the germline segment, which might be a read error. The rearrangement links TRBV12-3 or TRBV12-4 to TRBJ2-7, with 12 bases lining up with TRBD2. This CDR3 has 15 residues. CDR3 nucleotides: TGTGCCAGTAGTTCGCGACTAGCGGGGGTTTACGGGCAGTACTTC. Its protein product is CASSSRLAGVYGQYF.

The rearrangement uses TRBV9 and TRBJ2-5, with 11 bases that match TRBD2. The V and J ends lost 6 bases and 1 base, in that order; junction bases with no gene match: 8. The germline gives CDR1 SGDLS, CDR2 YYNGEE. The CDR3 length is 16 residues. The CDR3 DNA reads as TGTGCCAGCATCGTCACCGGGACTAGCGGCCAAGAGACCCAGTACTTC. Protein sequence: CASIVTGTSGQETQYF.

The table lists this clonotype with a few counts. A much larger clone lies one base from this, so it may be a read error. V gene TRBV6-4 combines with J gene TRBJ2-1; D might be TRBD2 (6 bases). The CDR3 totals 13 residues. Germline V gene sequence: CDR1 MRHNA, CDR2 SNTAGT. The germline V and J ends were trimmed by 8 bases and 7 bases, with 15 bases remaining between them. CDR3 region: CASDQGGENEQFF. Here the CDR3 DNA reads TGTGCCAGCGACCAAGGCGGGGAAAATGAGCAGTTCTTC.

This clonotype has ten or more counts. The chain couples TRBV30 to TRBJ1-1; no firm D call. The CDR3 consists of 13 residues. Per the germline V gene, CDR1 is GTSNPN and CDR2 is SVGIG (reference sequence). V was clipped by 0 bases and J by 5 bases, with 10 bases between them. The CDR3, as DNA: TGTGCCTGGAGTGTACACTCTGGGACTGAAGCTTTCTTT. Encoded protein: CAWSVHSGTEAFF.

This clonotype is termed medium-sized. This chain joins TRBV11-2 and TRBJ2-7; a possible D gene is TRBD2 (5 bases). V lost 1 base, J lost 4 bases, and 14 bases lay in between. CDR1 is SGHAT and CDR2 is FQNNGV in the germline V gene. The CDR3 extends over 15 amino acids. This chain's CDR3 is CASSLAEDHEYEQYF. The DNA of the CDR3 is TGTGCCAGCAGCTTAGCGGAGGACCATGAGTACGAGCAGTACTTC.

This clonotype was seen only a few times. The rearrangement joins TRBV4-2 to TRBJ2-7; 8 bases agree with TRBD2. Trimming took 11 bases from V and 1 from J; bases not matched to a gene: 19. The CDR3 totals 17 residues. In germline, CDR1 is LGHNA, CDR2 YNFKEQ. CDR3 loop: CASTVRAGVYKSYEQYF. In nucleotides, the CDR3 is TGTGCCTCTACTGTACGAGCGGGAGTTTATAAGTCCTACGAGCAGTACTTC.

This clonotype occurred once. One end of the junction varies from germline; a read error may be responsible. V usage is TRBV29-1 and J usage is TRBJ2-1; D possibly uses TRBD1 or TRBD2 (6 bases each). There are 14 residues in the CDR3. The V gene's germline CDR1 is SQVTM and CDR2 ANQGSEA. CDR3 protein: CSDMGQGGYNDQFF. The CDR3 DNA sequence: TGCAGCGATATGGGACAAGGGGGGTACAATGATCAGTTCTTC.

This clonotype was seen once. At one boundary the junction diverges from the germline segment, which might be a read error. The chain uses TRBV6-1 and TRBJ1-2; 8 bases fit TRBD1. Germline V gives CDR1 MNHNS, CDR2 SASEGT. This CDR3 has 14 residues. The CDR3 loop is CVSNERQGPYGYTF. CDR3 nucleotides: TGTGTCAGCAATGAAAGACAGGGGCCCTATGGCTACACCTTC.

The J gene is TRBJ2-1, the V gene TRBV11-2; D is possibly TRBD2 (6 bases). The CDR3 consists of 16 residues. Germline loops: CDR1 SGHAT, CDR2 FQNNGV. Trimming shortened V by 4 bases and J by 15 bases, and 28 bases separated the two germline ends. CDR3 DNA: TGTGCCAGCAGCTACTCTTCGACTAACGAGTGGGGAGGCGGGTTCTTC. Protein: CASSYSSTNEWGGGFF. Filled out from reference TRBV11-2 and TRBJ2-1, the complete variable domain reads EAGVAQSPRYKIIEKRQSVAFWCNPISGHATLYWYQQILGQGPKLLIQFQNNGVVDDSQLPKDRFSAERLKGVDSTLKIQPAKLEDSAVYLCASSYSSTNEWGGGFFGPGTRLTVL.